This is a list of T cell receptor beta chains from one sample in a study of cytomegalovirus exposure and HLA in healthy donors. Repertoires were generated with immunoSEQ multiplex PCR, while TCRdb's copy carries only in-frame clones and drops some. This listing includes 150,000 to 200,000 clones. Source material: PBMCs. The receptors come from a boy younger than 18 in good health and CMV-seronegative. The CDR3 runs from the conserved cysteine through the conserved F or W. The D gene is left open where the match is weak.

j_call | d_call | v_call | cdr3_nt | cdr3_aa
TRBJ2-7 | NA | TRBV4-3 | TGCGCCAGCAGCCAAGCGGGGGATGGGTGGGAGCAGTACTTC | CASSQAGDGWEQYF
TRBJ1-1 | NA | TRBV14 | TGTGCCAGCAGCCTCCTTAGACAGAACACTGAAGCTTTCTTT | CASSLLRQNTEAFF
TRBJ2-1 | NA | TRBV5-1 | TGCGCCAGCAGCTTTGCCCCGAGCAATGAGCAGTTCTTC | CASSFAPSNEQFF
TRBJ2-7 | TRBD1 | TRBV11-2 | TGTGCCAGCAGCAGGGACAGGGGGAGATCCTACGAGCAGTACTTC | CASSRDRGRSYEQYF
TRBJ2-1 | TRBD2 | TRBV5-4 | TGTGCCAGCAGCCCACCACTTTCCGGCGGGGGGGCTCTCTTC | CASSPPLSGGGALF
TRBJ2-1 | NA | TRBV19 | TGTGCCAGTAGTATAGGGAGGGGCGGCTACAATGAGCAGTTCTTC | CASSIGRGGYNEQFF
TRBJ2-7 | NA | TRBV6-5 | TGTGCCAGCAGCCCATGGCAGGCGTCTCTATACGAGCAGTACTTC | CASSPWQASLYEQYF
TRBJ2-5 | TRBD2 | TRBV7-7 | TGTGCCAGCAGCTCTAGCGGGGGGGGCCGAGAGACCCAGTACTTC | CASSSSGGGRETQYF
TRBJ2-7 | TRBD1 | TRBV2 | TGTGCCAGCAGGCCACAGGGGGCGAGCTCCTACGAGCAGTACTTC | CASRPQGASSYEQYF
TRBJ2-7 | NA | TRBV9 | TGTGCCAGCAGCGTAGGGTCAGGGGCCAGGAGCTCCTACGAGCAGTACTTC | CASSVGSGARSSYEQYF
TRBJ1-5 | NA | TRBV15 | TGTGCCACCAGCAGAAGATTGGGCCGCAATCAGCCCCAGCATTTT | CATSRRLGRNQPQHF
TRBJ1-5 | NA | TRBV30 | TGTGCCTGGGGGCGGGTTGAACAGCCCCAGCATTTT | CAWGRVEQPQHF
TRBJ2-7 | TRBD1 | TRBV30 | TGTGCCTGGAGTGCATGGACAGGGGAAAGTCCGGGTTACGAGCAGTACTTC | CAWSAWTGESPGYEQYF
TRBJ1-5 | NA | TRBV19 | TGTGCCAGTAGTATTCCGTTCCCCTATCAGCCCCAGCATTTT | CASSIPFPYQPQHF
TRBJ2-4 | NA | TRBV19 | TGTGCCAGTAGTATACGGCAGGGAGGCGGCAAAAACATTCAGTACTTC | CASSIRQGGGKNIQYF
TRBJ1-1 | TRBD1 | TRBV29-1 | TGCAGCGTCTCCGGGACAGGGGGCAGGTACACTGAAGCTTTCTTT | CSVSGTGGRYTEAFF
TRBJ1-6 | TRBD1 | TRBV6-4 | TGTGCCAGCAGTGACGGGGGGGCAGGGGGCCATAATTCACCCCTCCACTTT | CASSDGGAGGHNSPLHF
TRBJ1-5 | NA | TRBV5-6 | TGTGCCAGCAGCTTGACAGGGCAGGGACAGCCCCAGCATTTT | CASSLTGQGQPQHF
TRBJ2-5 | TRBD2 | TRBV7-7 | TGTGCCAGCAGCTTAGGCCCTAGCGGGACCACACAAGAGACCCAGTACTTC | CASSLGPSGTTQETQYF
TRBJ1-1 | TRBD1 | TRBV5-4 | TGTGCCAGCAGCCAAATGCGGGGACAGGGATACACTGAAGCTTTCTTT | CASSQMRGQGYTEAFF
TRBJ2-5 | TRBD1 | TRBV30 | TGTGCCTGGAGCCCCCGGACAGGGCCGGGGAAGACCCAGTACTTC | CAWSPRTGPGKTQYF
TRBJ1-2 | NA | TRBV5-1 | TGCGCCAGCAGCCCAGACAGCCCCTATGGCTACACCTTC | CASSPDSPYGYTF
TRBJ1-2 | NA | TRBV4-1 | TGCGCCAGCAGCCAAGATTATCGGCAGGCCCCGGATGGCTACACCTTC | CASSQDYRQAPDGYTF
TRBJ2-5 | NA | TRBV25-1 | TGTGCCAGCAGTGGCCCAGGCCCACGGGGGACCCAGTACTTC | CASSGPGPRGTQYF
TRBJ1-2 | NA | TRBV6-1 | TGTGCCAGCACGATTTCCGGGAACTATGGCTACACCTTC | CASTISGNYGYTF
TRBJ1-6 | TRBD1 | TRBV5-1 | TGCGCCAGCAGCTCGGCAGGGGGCTCACCCCTCCACTTT | CASSSAGGSPLHF
TRBJ1-6 | TRBD1 | TRBV27 | TGTGCCAGCACGGAGGGGGCATCCTATAATTCACCCCTCCACTTT | CASTEGASYNSPLHF
TRBJ1-1 | NA | TRBV30 | TGTGCCTGGAGTGTACCAGGGGTTGGGAACACTGAAGCTTTCTTT | CAWSVPGVGNTEAFF
TRBJ1-1 | NA | TRBV29-1 | TGCAGCGTTGGGGTAGGGGTTAACACTGAAGCTTTCTTT | CSVGVGVNTEAFF
TRBJ2-3 | TRBD1 | TRBV28 | TGTGCCAGCAGTCCCCGGGACAGGGTAACAGATACGCAGTATTTT | CASSPRDRVTDTQYF
TRBJ2-3 | NA | TRBV18 | TGTGCCAGCTCACCAAGAGGTTCCGAAGCTAGCACAGATACGCAGTATTTT | CASSPRGSEASTDTQYF
TRBJ2-7 | TRBD2 | TRBV6-5 | TGTGCCAGCAGCCTCATGGGGGGGAGGAGTGAGCAGTACTTC | CASSLMGGRSEQYF
TRBJ1-6 | NA | TRBV5-1 | TGCGCCAGCAGCACCGTGGACATGGGTTCACCCCTCCACTTT | CASSTVDMGSPLHF
TRBJ2-1 | NA | TRBV30 | TGTGCCTGGAGTGACCCGGGGGATGGCGGGGAGAATGAGCAGTTCTTC | CAWSDPGDGGENEQFF
TRBJ1-1 | NA | TRBV2 | TGTGCCAGCAGTGCCACCGGGGGGGGCGATGAAGCTTTCTTT | CASSATGGGDEAFF
TRBJ1-1 | TRBD1 | TRBV4-2 | TGTGCCAGCAGCAAAACGACAGGGTACGAGAACACTGAAGCTTTCTTT | CASSKTTGYENTEAFF
TRBJ2-2 | NA | TRBV4-2 | TGTGCCAGCAGCCAGCCGCTAGAGAACACCGGGGAGCTGTTTTTT | CASSQPLENTGELFF
TRBJ1-1 | TRBD1 | TRBV10-1 | TGCGCCAGCAGTGAAGAGGGGGCGCCGGTCACTGAAGCTTTCTTT | CASSEEGAPVTEAFF
TRBJ2-1 | NA | TRBV6-1 | TGTGCCAGCAGTGAATTAGGGGTTTCGTTCGATGAGCAGTTCTTC | CASSELGVSFDEQFF